This paragraph reports one T cell receptor (beta chain). No antigen is known for it. This specimen belongs to a study of OX40 agonist ivuxolimab in advanced cancers. Across the whole study: Partial responses were achieved by three patients: one hepatocellular carcinoma, two cutaneous melanoma. Study-level results: At 0.1 to 3.0 mg/kg, clonal expansion of CD4+ and CD8+ blood T cells had occurred by week 6. Average numbers of expanded clones were greater in CD8+ T cells than in CD4+. A proportion of nonresponders additionally exhibited low normalized T-cell clonal expansion.

Assay: immunoSEQ multiplex PCR; the TCRdb copy retains only in-frame clones and omits some. Altogether around 85,000 clones are present, roughly 89% being singletons, with the ten largest covering 8.4%. The sequence came from an adult with an advanced solid tumor such as melanoma, head and neck, liver or kidney cancer. Sequencing was performed on CD4+ or CD8+ T cells sorted from blood, taken in a trial of the OX40 agonist ivuxolimab.

CDR3 region: CASSYLAGGETQYF. The CDR3 DNA sequence: TGTGCCAGCAGTTACCTAGCGGGAGGAGAGACCCAGTACTTC. V gene TRBV6-5 combines with J gene TRBJ2-5; TRBD2 matches 11 bases. V was clipped by 2 bases and J by 4 bases; unmatched bases: 0. The V gene's germline CDR1 is MNHEY and CDR2 SVGAGI. The CDR3 has 14 residues.